These 27 T cell receptor beta chains originate from one sample sequenced in a study of cytomegalovirus exposure and HLA in healthy donors. It was with 60 Vbeta and 13 Jbeta primers that the PCR ran. Clones were read by immunoSEQ multiplex PCR, and TCRdb kept only the in-frame ones, dropping some. The sample records about 200,000 clones, 82% being singletons. The sequencing input was PBMCs. The receptors come from a woman aged 18-29 years in good health and CMV-seronegative.

The rearrangement joins TRBV6-5 to TRBJ2-3; possible D gene TRBD2, 6 bases. CDR3 length: 13 amino acids. Germline-derived CDR1 and CDR2 are MNHEY and SVGAGI. The V gene lost 9 bases and the J gene lost 2 bases, with 12 bases spanning the gap. The CDR3 spells CASSGGNTDTQYF. The CDR3 DNA sequence: TGTGCCAGTTCCGGGGGAAACACAGATACGCAGTATTTT.

The chain carries TRBV11-2 and TRBJ2-5; possibly TRBD2 for D (5 bases). TRBJ2-7 explains the end of the DNA better; the J call may be wrong. CDR3 size: 17 residues. CDR1 is SGHAT and CDR2 is FQNNGV in the germline V gene. The CDR3 is CASSLPPREILFHEQYF. CDR3 bases: TGTGCCAGCAGCTTACCTCCGAGGGAGATCCTATTCCACGAGCAGTACTTC.

The chain has TRBV5-1 and TRBJ2-5; 11 nucleotides align to TRBD2. This CDR3 region has 15 residues. The germline V gene has CDR1 SGHRS and CDR2 YFSETQ. J was trimmed by 4 bases and V by 4 bases; bases with no gene match: 6. This CDR3 reads CASSPLAGAGETQYF. CDR3 bases: TGCGCCAGCAGCCCACTAGCGGGAGCGGGAGAGACCCAGTACTTC.

V usage is TRBV28 and J usage is TRBJ1-6; 7 positions agree with TRBD1. This CDR3 has 17 amino acids. Trimming at V came to 2 bases and at J to 0 bases, leaving 4 bases not matched to a gene. Germline CDR1 reads MDHEN; CDR2 reads SYDVKM. DNA for the CDR3: TGTGCCAGCAGTTTAAGTCCAGGGGGCTCCTATAATTCACCCCTCCACTTT. Encoded protein: CASSLSPGGSYNSPLHF. Full variable domain (remainder filled in from reference TRBV28 and TRBJ1-6): DVKVTQSSRYLVKRTGEKVFLECVQDMDHENMFWYRQDPGLGLRLIYFSYDVKMKEKGDIPEGYSVSREKKERFSLILESASTNQTSMYLCASSLSPGGSYNSPLHFGNGTRLTVT.

This chain links TRBV6-5 with TRBJ2-7; TRBD1 matches at 8 bases. CDR1 is MNHEY, CDR2 SVGAGI, per germline. CDR3 length: 14 amino acids. With V trimmed by 2 bases and J by 3 bases, 3 bases remained unmatched. Here the CDR3 reads CASSYRDRLYEQYF. The CDR3 nucleotides are TGTGCCAGCAGTTACCGGGACAGGCTCTACGAGCAGTACTTC.

V and J are TRBV28 and TRBJ2-7; a weak D match, TRBD2 (6 bases). Germline lookup yields CDR1 MDHEN and CDR2 SYDVKM. The length of the CDR3 is 13 residues. The ends were cut back, 7 bases at V and 3 bases at J, with 13 bases in the middle. In DNA form, the CDR3 reads TGTGCCAGCACCCCCGGGAGACTCTACGAGCAGTACTTC. Protein product: CASTPGRLYEQYF.

This clone was recorded a few times. The CDR3 bases are TGTGCCAGCAGTTATCAGGGGGAAAATGGCTACACCTTC. Residues: CASSYQGENGYTF. This rearrangement joins TRBV6-6 to TRBJ1-2; 7 bases match TRBD1. V trimming: 3 bases; J trimming: 6 bases; junction bases outside the gene matches: 4. The germline CDR1 and CDR2 sequences are MNHNY and SVGAGI (reference sequence). The CDR3 covers 13 residues.

The gene calls are TRBV5-4 and TRBJ2-3; no clear D. The CDR3 length is 15 residues. Germline V CDR1 and CDR2: SGHNT, YYREEE (reference sequence). V was clipped by 4 bases and J by 7 bases, with 19 bases between them. In nucleotides, the CDR3 is TGTGCCAGCAGCCAGGATAGGTCGGTGAAACATACGCAGTATTTT. Protein sequence: CASSQDRSVKHTQYF. Full variable domain (rest looked up from reference TRBV5-4 and TRBJ2-3): ETGVTQSPTHLIKTRGQQVTLRCSSQSGHNTVSWYQQALGQGPQFIFQYYREEENGRGNFPPRFSGLQFPNYSSELNVNALELDDSALYLCASSQDRSVKHTQYFGPGTRLTVL.

This clone was seen only once. J is TRBJ2-1 and V is TRBV29-1; 11 positions agree with TRBD2. CDR1 is SQVTM and CDR2 is ANQGSEA in the germline V gene. The CDR3 runs 17 residues. V was pared by 8 bases and J by 12 bases, with 24 bases of the junction left unmatched. CDR3 in DNA: TGCAGCTTGGGAAGGGTCGCCGGGACTAGCGGAGGGGGGGGGCAGTTCTTC. Protein sequence: CSLGRVAGTSGGGGQFF.

This clone was detected once. This rearrangement joins TRBV7-9 to TRBJ1-2; no firm D call. The CDR3 is 16 amino acids. The V and J ends lost 5 bases and 3 bases respectively, with 19 bases between them. The V gene's germline CDR1 is SEHNR and CDR2 FQNEAQ (reference sequence). CDR3 in amino acids: CASSHETREGYYGYTF. The CDR3 nucleotides read TGTGCCAGCAGCCATGAAACACGGGAGGGATACTATGGCTACACCTTC. The full variable domain, completed using reference TRBV7-9 and TRBJ1-2, is DTGVSQNPRHKITKRGQNVTFRCDPISEHNRLYWYRQTLGQGPEFLTYFQNEAQLEKSRLLSDRFSAERPKGSFSTLEIQRTEQGDSAMYLCASSHETREGYYGYTFGSGTRLTVV.

The chain recombines TRBV4-1 with TRBJ2-1; 11 bases are a match to TRBD2. Germline values: CDR1 MGHRA, CDR2 YSYEKL. Trimming cost V 4 bases and J 6 bases; bases outside gene matches: 5. The CDR3 spans 15 residues. CDR3 nucleotide sequence: TGCGCCAGCAGCCTAACTAGCGGGAGTTCCAATGAGCAGTTCTTC. Translated, it gives CASSLTSGSSNEQFF.

Details on this clone: The sample holds other DNA sequences that translate to the same CDR3. The gene calls are TRBV28 and TRBJ1-1; tentative D call: TRBD1 (5 bases). The CDR3 sequence is 16 residues long. Trimming cost V 6 bases and J 0 bases, with 17 bases left between them. The V gene's germline CDR1 is MDHEN and CDR2 SYDVKM. The CDR3 here is CASSLGGGLMNTEAFF. The CDR3 DNA reads TGTGCCAGCAGCCTCGGGGGAGGCCTAATGAACACTGAAGCTTTCTTT.

V usage is TRBV30 and J usage is TRBJ1-3; D may be TRBD1 (6 bases). This CDR3 has 17 amino acids. Per germline, CDR1 GTSNPN and CDR2 SVGIG (reference sequence). V was cut by 2 bases and J by 3 bases, with 20 bases left in between. The CDR3 bases are TGTGCCTGGAGTTGGGCCGTGGCAGGGGTCTATGGAAACACCATATATTTT. Protein product: CAWSWAVAGVYGNTIYF.

This rearrangement joins TRBV7-8 to TRBJ2-7; 7 positions match TRBD1. V was pared by 5 bases and J by 1 base, with 5 bases of the junction left unmatched. Germline V gene sequence: CDR1 SGHVS, CDR2 FQNEAQ. There are 14 residues in the CDR3. As DNA, the CDR3 is TGTGCCAGCAGCACCCGGACAGGATCCTACGAGCAGTACTTC. It encodes CASSTRTGSYEQYF.

V and J are TRBV30 and TRBJ1-5, with D unresolved. Germline CDR1 GTSNPN, CDR2 SVGIG (reference sequence). This CDR3 has 13 amino acids. Trimming took 1 base from V and 5 from J, leaving 9 bases between them. The CDR3 coding sequence is TGTGCCTGGAGTGCGGGTTTCCATCAGCCCCAGCATTTT. Its protein product is CAWSAGFHQPQHF.

This clone was detected once. V is TRBV19 and J is TRBJ1-5; 10 nucleotides match TRBD1. The CDR3 runs to 16 residues. Looked up from germline, CDR1 is LNHDA and CDR2 is SQIVND (reference sequence). Losses at the gene ends were 5 bases for V and 3 bases for J; bases not matched to a gene: 7. The CDR3, as DNA: TGTGCCAGTAGTTCCCGGGACAGGGGATACAATCAGCCCCAGCATTTT. It codes for CASSSRDRGYNQPQHF. The full variable domain, in which reference TRBV19 and TRBJ1-5 provide the parts outside the CDR3, is DGGITQSPKYLFRKEGQNVTLSCEQNLNHDAMYWYRQDPGQGLRLIYYSQIVNDFQKGDIAEGYSVSREKKESFPLTVTSAQKNPTAFYLCASSSRDRGYNQPQHFGDGTRLSIL.

CDR3 DNA: TGTGCCAGTAGTACAGGGCTTAACTATGGCTACACCTTC. Protein: CASSTGLNYGYTF. The chain couples TRBV19 to TRBJ1-2, with a possible D match to TRBD1 (5 bases). The CDR3 has 13 amino acids. CDR1 and CDR2 (germline): LNHDA, SQIVND (reference sequence). Trimming left V 4 bases short and J 1 base short, with 7 bases between.

The genes are TRBV4-1 and TRBJ2-6; 10 bases line up with TRBD2. The CDR3 has 19 residues. J gave up 0 bases and V 3 bases, and 8 bases lay outside the gene matches. Germline V gives CDR1 MGHRA, CDR2 YSYEKL. CDR3 sequence reads: CASSHATSGSNSGANVLTF. As DNA, the CDR3 is TGCGCCAGCAGCCACGCGACTAGCGGGTCAAACTCTGGGGCCAACGTCCTGACTTTC.

J is TRBJ2-1 and V is TRBV9; 7 nucleotides match TRBD1. The germline CDR1 and CDR2 sequences are SGDLS and YYNGEE. V lost 0 bases to trimming and J lost 7 bases; unmatched junction nucleotides: 7. The CDR3 consists of 15 residues. Here the CDR3 DNA reads TGTGCCAGCAGCGTAGGGGACAGATTCATGAATGAGCAGTTCTTC. It codes for CASSVGDRFMNEQFF.

This clone was seen a few times. This sequence joins TRBV5-1 and TRBJ2-4, with 7 bases matching TRBD2. CDR1 and CDR2 from the germline V gene are SGHRS and YFSETQ. Unmatched junction bases numbered 8, after V lost 0 bases and J lost 5 bases. This CDR3 comprises 16 residues. The CDR3 DNA sequence: TGCGCCAGCAGCTTGGCCTTTGGGAGGGGCGAAAACATTCAGTACTTC. Translated: CASSLAFGRGENIQYF.

The V call is TRBV19, the J call TRBJ1-2, with 10 bases identical to TRBD1. This CDR3 is built from 14 residues. Per the germline V gene, CDR1 is LNHDA and CDR2 is SQIVND (reference sequence). Unmatched junction bases numbered 5, after V lost 5 bases and J lost 5 bases. The CDR3 is CASSSRQGAYGYTF. For the CDR3, the DNA is TGTGCCAGTAGTTCGCGACAGGGGGCTTATGGCTACACCTTC. The variable domain in full, with the rest retrieved from reference TRBV19 and TRBJ1-2, is DGGITQSPKYLFRKEGQNVTLSCEQNLNHDAMYWYRQDPGQGLRLIYYSQIVNDFQKGDIAEGYSVSREKKESFPLTVTSAQKNPTAFYLCASSSRQGAYGYTFGSGTRLTVV.

The chain couples TRBV7-9 to TRBJ1-1; D is undetermined. Trimming cost V 2 bases and J 7 bases, with 8 bases left between them. Germline CDR1 and CDR2: SEHNR and FQNEAQ (reference sequence). This CDR3 has 12 residues. The CDR3 loop is CASSLSGLEAFF. The DNA of the CDR3 is TGTGCCAGCAGCTTAAGTGGCCTTGAAGCTTTCTTT.

The chain couples TRBV4-3 to TRBJ2-3, with 9 bases identical to TRBD2. The CDR3 is 15 amino acids. The V segment lost 4 bases and the J segment 0 bases; nucleotides outside the gene matches: 2. Germline-derived CDR1 and CDR2 are LGHNA and YSLEER. CDR3 sequence (DNA): TGCGCCAGCAGCCGGCTAGCGGGAAGCACAGATACGCAGTATTTT. This gives the protein CASSRLAGSTDTQYF.

The gene calls are TRBV29-1 and TRBJ2-7, with 9 bases aligning to TRBD1. V lost 6 bases and J lost 3; bases outside the gene matches: 3. In germline, CDR1 is SQVTM, CDR2 ANQGSEA. The CDR3 has 12 amino acids. CDR3 bases: TGCAGCGTGGTGGGACAGGGCTACGAGCAGTACTTC. The encoded protein is CSVVGQGYEQYF.

The chain employs TRBV2 and TRBJ2-5, with a possible D match to TRBD1 (6 bases). CDR1 and CDR2 from the germline V gene are SNHLY and FYNNEI. V was cut by 3 bases and J by 6 bases, with 8 bases left in between. The CDR3 totals 12 residues. CDR3 in amino acids: CASSDTGKTQYF. As DNA, the CDR3 is TGTGCCAGCAGTGACACAGGGAAGACCCAGTACTTC.

This clone occurred a few times. This chain connects TRBV28 to TRBJ1-2, with 8 bases that match TRBD1. Trimming took 2 bases from V and 8 from J; bases not matched to a gene: 7. Germline lookup yields CDR1 MDHEN and CDR2 SYDVKM. The length of the CDR3 is 14 residues. The CDR3 loop reads CASSLADREDGYTF. DNA for the CDR3: TGTGCCAGCAGTTTAGCGGACAGGGAGGACGGCTACACCTTC.

The rearrangement uses TRBV18 and TRBJ1-1; D gene uncertain. The CDR3 is made up of 19 amino acids. Trimming removed 6 bases at V and 0 bases at J, with 26 bases between. Germline V gives CDR1 KGHSH, CDR2 LQKENI. In nucleotides, the CDR3 is TGTGCCAGCTCCCTTATAGACTCCTTCCCAGGCGGGTTGAACACTGAAGCTTTCTTT. This gives the protein CASSLIDSFPGGLNTEAFF.